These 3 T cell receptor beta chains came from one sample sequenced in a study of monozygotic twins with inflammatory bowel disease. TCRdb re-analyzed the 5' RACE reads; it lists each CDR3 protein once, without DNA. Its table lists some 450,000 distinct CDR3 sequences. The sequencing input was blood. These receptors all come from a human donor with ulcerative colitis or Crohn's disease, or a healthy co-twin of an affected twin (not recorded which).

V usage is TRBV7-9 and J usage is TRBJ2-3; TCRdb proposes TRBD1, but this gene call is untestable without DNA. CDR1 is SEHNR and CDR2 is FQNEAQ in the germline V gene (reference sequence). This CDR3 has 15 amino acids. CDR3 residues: CASNGRPSSTDTQYF.

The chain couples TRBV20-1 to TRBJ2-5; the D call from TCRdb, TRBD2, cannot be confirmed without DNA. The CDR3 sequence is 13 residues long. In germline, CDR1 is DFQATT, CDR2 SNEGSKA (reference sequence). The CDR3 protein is CSGTSDYQETQYF.

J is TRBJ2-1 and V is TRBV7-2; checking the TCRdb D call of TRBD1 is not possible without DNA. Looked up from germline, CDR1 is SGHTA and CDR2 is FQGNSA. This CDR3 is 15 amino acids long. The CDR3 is CASSAKPDRGGEQFF. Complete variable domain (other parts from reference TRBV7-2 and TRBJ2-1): GAGVSQSPSNKVTEKGKDVELRCDPISGHTALYWYRQSLGQGLEFLIYFQGNSAPDKSGLPSDRFSAERTGGSVSTLTIQRTQQEDSAVYLCASSAKPDRGGEQFFGPGTRLTVL.